The sequence of this TCR beta chain was determined in a study of blood T cells in healthy people across ages. General study points: Age showed a roughly linear inverse relationship with TCR beta diversity per million T cells.

Donor samples were obtained from healthy Caucasian individuals from Russia, aged about 6 to 95. Drawing of peripheral blood yielded ten milliliters from each donor. With regard to this clonotype: Its antigen is still unknown. The junction departs from germline at one end; a sequencing error may be responsible.

A second roughly 6 to 11 cycle PCR used barcoded and J-beta primers. Each cDNA molecule received a tag from a template-switch adaptor that had 12 random nucleotides. TCRdb re-derived calls from the 5' RACE reads in MiXCR, one entry per CDR3 protein. The sample has 1,800,000 or so distinct CDR3 sequences, 35% to 50% seen once. CDR3 length: 15 amino acids. Germline lookup yields CDR1 MRHNA and CDR2 SNTAGT. J is TRBJ1-1 and V is TRBV6-4; 8 bases agree with TRBD1. The sample taken for sequencing was blood. The sequence was collected from a human donor in good health. The CDR3 DNA reads TGTGCCAGCAGTGAGGGGACAGGTCGGAACACTGACGCTTTCTTT. Translating it yields CASSEGTGRNTDAFF.